This T cell receptor beta chain emerged from a study of blood T cell repertoires in COVID-19. V lost 2 bases and J lost 4, with 9 bases in between. The CDR3 length is 14 residues. The germline CDR1 and CDR2 sequences are SGHVS and FQNEAQ. Clones were read by immunoSEQ multiplex PCR, and TCRdb kept only the in-frame ones, dropping some. The sample records fewer than 450,000 clones, 70% to 90% being singletons. This clone has just one count. This chain links TRBV7-8 with TRBJ1-5; D is undetermined. This receptor was identified in a woman in her thirties or forties with acute COVID-19. The sequencing sample was made of PBMCs or T cells enriched from blood (not recorded which). The CDR3 region has the DNA TGTGCCAGCAGCTTAAACAGAGATAATCAGCCCCAGCATTTT. Translated, it gives CASSLNRDNQPQHF.